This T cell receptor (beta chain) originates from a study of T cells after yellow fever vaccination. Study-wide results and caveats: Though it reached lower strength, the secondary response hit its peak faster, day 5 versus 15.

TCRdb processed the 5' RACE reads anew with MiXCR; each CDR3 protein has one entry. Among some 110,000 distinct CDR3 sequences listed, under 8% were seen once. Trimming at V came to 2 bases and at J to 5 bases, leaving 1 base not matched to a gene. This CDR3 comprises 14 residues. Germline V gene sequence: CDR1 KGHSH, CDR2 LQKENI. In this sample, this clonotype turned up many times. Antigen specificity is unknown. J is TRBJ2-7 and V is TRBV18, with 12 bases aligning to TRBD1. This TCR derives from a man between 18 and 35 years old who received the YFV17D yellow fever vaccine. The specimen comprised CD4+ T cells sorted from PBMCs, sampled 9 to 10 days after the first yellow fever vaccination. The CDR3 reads CASSPGTGGHEQYF. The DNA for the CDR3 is TGTGCCAGCTCACCAGGGACAGGGGGCCACGAGCAGTACTTC.